These 14 T cell receptor beta chains were all obtained from the same sample, sequenced in a study of blood T cell repertoires in COVID-19. Profiling relied on immunoSEQ multiplex PCR, and the TCRdb table lists in-frame clones only, not all of them. The profile covers 400,000 to 450,000 clones, with approximately 89% appearing a single time and around 1.5% taken by the ten largest. Sample: peripheral blood. The receptors stem from a woman aged 40-49 years with COVID-19, enrolled during active disease.

The rearrangement links TRBV9 to TRBJ2-7, with TRBD2 matching over 7 bases. Germline CDR1 and CDR2: SGDLS and YYNGEE. J gave up 3 bases and V 3 bases, and 6 bases lay outside the gene matches. The CDR3 loop spans 14 amino acids. The CDR3 spells CASSALAANYEQYF. CDR3 bases: TGTGCCAGCAGCGCCCTAGCGGCGAACTACGAGCAGTACTTC.

This clone occurred once. J is TRBJ2-3 and V is TRBV4-3, with D unclear. The CDR3 covers 16 residues. Germline CDR1 is LGHNA and CDR2 is YSLEER. V was pared by 0 bases and J by 4 bases, with 14 bases between. DNA for the CDR3: TGCGCCAGCAGCCAAGAAGTCCAAGAGTTGCCAGATACGCAGTATTTT. This translates into CASSQEVQELPDTQYF.

The chain links TRBV4-1 to TRBJ1-2; D not resolved. This CDR3 spans 16 amino acids. V dropped 1 base and J dropped 5 bases, with 17 bases sitting between them. CDR1 is MGHRA, CDR2 YSYEKL, per germline. For the CDR3, the DNA is TGCGCCAGCAGCCAAGTAGAGCCCGTCCCGGGGTATGGCTACACCTTC. Translated: CASSQVEPVPGYGYTF.

J is TRBJ2-7 and V is TRBV19, with a tentative D call TRBD1 (5 bases). This CDR3 contains 14 residues. Germline V gene data show CDR1 as LNHDA and CDR2 as SQIVND (reference sequence). V was pared by 6 bases and J by 2 bases, with 14 bases between. The chain's CDR3 is CASSLGRDTYEQYF. CDR3 coding DNA: TGTGCCAGTAGCTTGGGGCGTGATACCTACGAGCAGTACTTC.

The rearrangement uses TRBV9 and TRBJ1-1; D not resolved. The ends were cut back, 4 bases at V and 3 bases at J, with 16 bases in the middle. This CDR3 comprises 15 residues. Germline assignment: CDR1 SGDLS and CDR2 YYNGEE. The CDR3 DNA reads TGTGCCAGCAGCCCCACCCAGAACACCTACACTGAAGCTTTCTTT. Amino acid sequence: CASSPTQNTYTEAFF.

This sequence joins TRBV28 and TRBJ1-2, with 9 bases that match TRBD1. The germline gives CDR1 MDHEN, CDR2 SYDVKM. After removal of 6 bases from V and 5 bases from J, the junction contained 7 bases not matched to a gene. The CDR3 has 14 residues. The CDR3 DNA follows: TGTGCCAGCAGGACAGGGGGGGCCCTATATGGCTACACCTTC. Its protein is CASRTGGALYGYTF.

J is TRBJ1-5 and V is TRBV28; TRBD1 agrees at 8 bases. The junction had 16 bases not matched to a gene; V was cut back by 7 bases and J by 11 bases. The CDR3 spans 15 residues. CDR1 and CDR2 (germline): MDHEN, SYDVKM. As DNA, the CDR3 is TGTGCCAGCACCCTCGACAGGGGCGGTTTTAGAGCCCAGCATTTT. Its translation is CASTLDRGGFRAQHF.

The chain couples TRBV28 to TRBJ2-1; the match to TRBD1 covers 7 bases. In germline, CDR1 is MDHEN, CDR2 SYDVKM. The J segment lost 5 bases and the V segment lost 3 bases, leaving 4 bases of the junction unmatched. The CDR3 contains 14 residues. The CDR3 spells CASSFGTVNNEQFF. DNA for the CDR3: TGTGCCAGCAGTTTCGGGACAGTGAACAATGAGCAGTTCTTC.

V gene TRBV2 combines with J gene TRBJ1-2, with D possibly matching TRBD1 (5 bases). Germline CDR1 SNHLY, CDR2 FYNNEI. The V and J ends lost 6 bases and 0 bases respectively, with 11 bases between them. This CDR3 spans 14 amino acids. CDR3 coding DNA: TGTGCCAGCAGGGGTTCGGGGGCTAACTATGGCTACACCTTC. Residues: CASRGSGANYGYTF. Variable domain in full (rest from reference TRBV2 and TRBJ1-2): EPEVTQTPSHQVTQMGQEVILRCVPISNHLYFYWYRQILGQKVEFLVSFYNNEISEKSEIFDDQFSVERPDGSNFTLKIRSTKLEDSAMYFCASRGSGANYGYTFGSGTRLTVV.

V gene TRBV7-9 combines with J gene TRBJ2-1, with 11 bases identical to TRBD2. Germline V gives CDR1 SEHNR, CDR2 FQNEAQ (reference sequence). Trimming removed 4 bases from V and 3 bases from J; junction bases left unmatched: 2. The CDR3 runs to 15 residues. The CDR3 DNA reads TGTGCCAGCAGCTCTGGACTAGCGGGCTACAATGAGCAGTTCTTC. Amino acid sequence: CASSSGLAGYNEQFF.

Worth noting for this clone: In the same sample, other DNA sequences code for this CDR3. The rearrangement links TRBV5-4 to TRBJ1-1, with 7 bases aligning to TRBD1. Germline V lookup: CDR1 SGHNT, CDR2 YYREEE (reference sequence). V lost 4 bases and J lost 1; bases outside the gene matches: 4. This CDR3 is 14 amino acids long. The CDR3 bases are TGTGCCAGCAGCCTACGACAGGGGAACACTGAAGCTTTCTTT. Its translation: CASSLRQGNTEAFF.

This chain joins TRBV7-6 and TRBJ1-1; D gene unclear. The germline V gene has CDR1 SGHVS and CDR2 FNYEAQ. V lost 3 bases and J lost 1, with 15 bases in between. This CDR3 spans 16 amino acids. The CDR3 spells CASSFGGQPWNTEAFF. Here the CDR3 DNA reads TGTGCCAGCAGCTTTGGCGGCCAACCATGGAACACTGAAGCTTTCTTT.

CDR3 amino acids: CASSQVGRGRWDEKLFF. CDR3 DNA sequence: TGCGCCAGCAGCCAAGTAGGCAGGGGGCGATGGGATGAAAAACTGTTTTTT. This chain joins TRBV4-1 and TRBJ1-4; 8 nucleotides match TRBD1. CDR3 length equals 17 residues. After removal of 1 base from V and 6 bases from J, the junction contained 10 bases not matched to a gene. The germline CDR1 and CDR2 sequences are MGHRA and YSYEKL.

The count of this clone is one. CDR3 sequence: CASSTTRTGKSSGNTIYF. The CDR3 DNA reads TGTGCCAGTAGTACCACGCGGACAGGCAAGAGCTCTGGAAACACCATATATTTT. The chain couples TRBV19 to TRBJ1-3, with 7 bases matching TRBD1. The CDR3 has 18 amino acids. V lost 4 bases to trimming and J lost 0 bases; unmatched junction nucleotides: 12. The germline V gene has CDR1 LNHDA and CDR2 SQIVND (reference sequence).